This entry concerns a single TCR beta chain. Antigen unknown. Other DNA sequences in this sample translate to the same CDR3. This sample is part of a study of cytomegalovirus exposure and HLA in healthy donors. Whole-study findings and limits: Productive rates of about 87% or about 30% were seen for most TCR beta V segments in an earlier analysis. CMV serostatus was the only recorded immune exposure for donors.

60 Vbeta and 13 Jbeta primers were used in PCR. Data came from immunoSEQ multiplex PCR; TCRdb stores just in-frame clones and leaves some out. Among about 160,000 clones listed, approximately 84% were seen once. Sequences were obtained from PBMCs. This TCR was sampled from a male donor in good health and CMV-seropositive.

The CDR3 sequence: CASSPPRLAASYNEQFF. CDR3 sequence (DNA): TGTGCCAGCAGCCCCCCCAGACTAGCCGCCTCCTACAATGAGCAGTTCTTC. The chain recombines TRBV28 with TRBJ2-1; 7 bases fit TRBD2. Looked up from germline, CDR1 is MDHEN and CDR2 is SYDVKM. Trimming cost V 6 bases and J 0 bases; bases outside gene matches: 11. The CDR3 covers 17 residues. The full variable domain, completed using reference TRBV28 and TRBJ2-1, is DVKVTQSSRYLVKRTGEKVFLECVQDMDHENMFWYRQDPGLGLRLIYFSYDVKMKEKGDIPEGYSVSREKKERFSLILESASTNQTSMYLCASSPPRLAASYNEQFFGPGTRLTVL.